The rows below give T cell receptor beta chains drawn from one sample of a study of blood T cell repertoires in COVID-19. Generated by immunoSEQ multiplex PCR, the TCRdb table keeps only in-frame clones and is missing some. The sample holds about 670,000 clones, 85% to 90% seen once. Specimen: peripheral blood. These receptors originate from a woman aged 18-29 years with acute or convalescent COVID-19. Both conserved end residues are part of each CDR3. Fields, in order: CDR3 DNA, CDR3 protein, CDR3 length, V gene, D gene, clone size, J gene. D genes are given only for firm matches. Size is stated for part of the rows, as once, few or many counts, or as a class when the clone is expanded.

CDR3 DNA: TGTGCCTGGATGCAGGGTAATGGCTACACCTTC
CDR3 protein: CAWMQGNGYTF
CDR3 length: 11
V gene: TRBV30
D gene: NA
clone size: NA
J gene: TRBJ1-2

CDR3 DNA: TGTGCCAGCAGCTTAGCCGGGACAGGGGTGTCGAACTATGGCTACACCTTC
CDR3 protein: CASSLAGTGVSNYGYTF
CDR3 length: 17
V gene: TRBV7-6
D gene: TRBD1
clone size: once
J gene: TRBJ1-2

CDR3 DNA: TGCGCCAGCAGCCAAGGTCTGGGACAGGGATCCCCCGAGCAGTACTTC
CDR3 protein: CASSQGLGQGSPEQYF
CDR3 length: 16
V gene: TRBV4-1
D gene: TRBD1
clone size: once
J gene: TRBJ2-7

CDR3 DNA: TGCGCCAGCAGCTTGGGACTAGCGGCCAGCACAGATACGCAGTATTTT
CDR3 protein: CASSLGLAASTDTQYF
CDR3 length: 16
V gene: TRBV5-1
D gene: TRBD2
clone size: NA
J gene: TRBJ2-3

CDR3 DNA: TGTGCCAGCAGCCCCTCTTCTCAGGGAACCTACGAGCAGTACTTC
CDR3 protein: CASSPSSQGTYEQYF
CDR3 length: 15
V gene: TRBV7-8
D gene: NA
clone size: NA
J gene: TRBJ2-7

CDR3 DNA: TGCGCCAGCAGCCGCGCTGAGGGCTCCTACGAGCAGTACTTC
CDR3 protein: CASSRAEGSYEQYF
CDR3 length: 14
V gene: TRBV4-1
D gene: NA
clone size: NA
J gene: TRBJ2-7

CDR3 DNA: TGCGCCAGCAGCCAACCGCGGGGACCGGCTAACTATGGCTACACCTTC
CDR3 protein: CASSQPRGPANYGYTF
CDR3 length: 16
V gene: TRBV4-1
D gene: NA
clone size: few
J gene: TRBJ1-2

CDR3 DNA: TGTGCCAGCAGCCCCCTCAAGCTCTACAATGAGCAGTTCTTC
CDR3 protein: CASSPLKLYNEQFF
CDR3 length: 14
V gene: TRBV5-4
D gene: NA
clone size: NA
J gene: TRBJ2-1

CDR3 DNA: TGTGCCAGCAGCTTAGTGGTGTTGCGGGAAAGATCGGGAGAGCAGTACTTC
CDR3 protein: CASSLVVLRERSGEQYF
CDR3 length: 17
V gene: TRBV7-2
D gene: NA
clone size: NA
J gene: TRBJ2-7

CDR3 DNA: TGTGCCAGTAGTGTCCTGGGGCTCGGCTACACCTTC
CDR3 protein: CASSVLGLGYTF
CDR3 length: 12
V gene: TRBV19
D gene: NA
clone size: NA
J gene: TRBJ1-2

CDR3 DNA: TGTGCCAGCAGCGTGAGCGGGTCGAACACCGGGGAGCTGTTTTTT
CDR3 protein: CASSVSGSNTGELFF
CDR3 length: 15
V gene: TRBV9
D gene: NA
clone size: NA
J gene: TRBJ2-2

CDR3 DNA: TGTGCCAGCAGTTATAAAACGGGGAGATCAAACTATGGCTACACCTTC
CDR3 protein: CASSYKTGRSNYGYTF
CDR3 length: 16
V gene: TRBV6-5
D gene: NA
clone size: NA
J gene: TRBJ1-2

CDR3 DNA: TGTGCCTGGTCGCGGGCCCGTTTAAGCACAGATACGCAGTATTTT
CDR3 protein: CAWSRARLSTDTQYF
CDR3 length: 15
V gene: TRBV30
D gene: NA
clone size: NA
J gene: TRBJ2-3

CDR3 DNA: TGTGCCAGGGGGGCAGCCCATCAGCCCCAGCATTTT
CDR3 protein: CARGAAHQPQHF
CDR3 length: 12
V gene: TRBV14
D gene: NA
clone size: once
J gene: TRBJ1-5

CDR3 DNA: TGCGCCAGCAGGGAGCCTTCTAGCACAGATACGCAGTATTTT
CDR3 protein: CASREPSSTDTQYF
CDR3 length: 14
V gene: TRBV5-1
D gene: NA
clone size: NA
J gene: TRBJ2-3

CDR3 DNA: TGTGCCAGCAATGACGGGGCGGGAACCGGGGAGCTGTTTTTT
CDR3 protein: CASNDGAGTGELFF
CDR3 length: 14
V gene: TRBV2
D gene: NA
clone size: NA
J gene: TRBJ2-2

CDR3 DNA: TGTGCCAGCAGTGACGCAGGAAACACTAACTATGGCTACACCTTC
CDR3 protein: CASSDAGNTNYGYTF
CDR3 length: 15
V gene: TRBV25-1
D gene: NA
clone size: NA
J gene: TRBJ1-2

CDR3 DNA: TGTGCCAGCAGTCCCCTAATTGGACAGGGCGCCGGGGAGCTGTTTTTT
CDR3 protein: CASSPLIGQGAGELFF
CDR3 length: 16
V gene: TRBV2
D gene: TRBD1
clone size: NA
J gene: TRBJ2-2

CDR3 DNA: TGTGCCAGCTCACAGGCTAGCGGGGGGAATGAGCAGTTCTTC
CDR3 protein: CASSQASGGNEQFF
CDR3 length: 14
V gene: TRBV18
D gene: TRBD2
clone size: NA
J gene: TRBJ2-1

CDR3 DNA: TGTGCCAGCTTACGACAGTTGAACACCGGGGAGCTGTTTTTT
CDR3 protein: CASLRQLNTGELFF
CDR3 length: 14
V gene: TRBV7-2
D gene: NA
clone size: NA
J gene: TRBJ2-2

CDR3 DNA: TGTGCCAGCAGTGAAGCCGACAGGGGGCTCTATAATTCACCCCTCCACTTT
CDR3 protein: CASSEADRGLYNSPLHF
CDR3 length: 17
V gene: TRBV2
D gene: TRBD1
clone size: NA
J gene: TRBJ1-6

CDR3 DNA: TGTGCCAGCAGCCTCGGAGACGGCGAAACCTACGAGCAGTACTTC
CDR3 protein: CASSLGDGETYEQYF
CDR3 length: 15
V gene: TRBV9
D gene: NA
clone size: NA
J gene: TRBJ2-7

CDR3 DNA: TGCGCCAGCAGCCTCCGGACAGGGGGTAGAATAGGGACTGAAGCTTTCTTT
CDR3 protein: CASSLRTGGRIGTEAFF
CDR3 length: 17
V gene: TRBV5-1
D gene: TRBD1
clone size: NA
J gene: TRBJ1-1

CDR3 DNA: TGTGCCTGGGCCAGGGGGTCTGGGGCCAACGTCCTGACTTTC
CDR3 protein: CAWARGSGANVLTF
CDR3 length: 14
V gene: TRBV30
D gene: TRBD1
clone size: NA
J gene: TRBJ2-6

CDR3 DNA: TGTGCCAGCTCACCGAGGGACAGGGACCGTAATCAGCCCCAGCATTTT
CDR3 protein: CASSPRDRDRNQPQHF
CDR3 length: 16
V gene: TRBV18
D gene: TRBD1
clone size: once
J gene: TRBJ1-5

CDR3 DNA: TGTGCCAGCAGCCCAAAGGGACATCAGAACACTGAAGCTTTCTTT
CDR3 protein: CASSPKGHQNTEAFF
CDR3 length: 15
V gene: TRBV13
D gene: NA
clone size: NA
J gene: TRBJ1-1

CDR3 DNA: TGTGCCAGCAGCCTCACCGGGACTAGCGGAGAGCAGTTCTTC
CDR3 protein: CASSLTGTSGEQFF
CDR3 length: 14
V gene: TRBV7-9
D gene: TRBD2
clone size: once
J gene: TRBJ2-1

CDR3 DNA: TGTGCCAGCAAGGTGGCAGCGGGGTCCTACGAGCAGTACTTC
CDR3 protein: CASKVAAGSYEQYF
CDR3 length: 14
V gene: TRBV4-2
D gene: TRBD2
clone size: NA
J gene: TRBJ2-7

CDR3 DNA: TGCGCCAGCAGTGAGTCGGGGGGCACTGAAGCTTTCTTT
CDR3 protein: CASSESGGTEAFF
CDR3 length: 13
V gene: TRBV10-2
D gene: NA
clone size: NA
J gene: TRBJ1-1

CDR3 DNA: TGTGCCAGCAGCTACCGGGACTCCCGTCGCGAGCAGTACTTC
CDR3 protein: CASSYRDSRREQYF
CDR3 length: 14
V gene: TRBV14
D gene: NA
clone size: few
J gene: TRBJ2-7

CDR3 DNA: TGTGCCAGTAGTATCGGGACAGCCACCGATCAGCCCCAGCATTTT
CDR3 protein: CASSIGTATDQPQHF
CDR3 length: 15
V gene: TRBV19
D gene: TRBD1
clone size: NA
J gene: TRBJ1-5

CDR3 DNA: TGTGCCAGCAGACTAGCAGCATTCGAGGGGGAGCTGTTTTTT
CDR3 protein: CASRLAAFEGELFF
CDR3 length: 14
V gene: TRBV3-1/TRBV3-2
D gene: NA
clone size: once
J gene: TRBJ2-2

CDR3 DNA: TGCGCCAGCAGGGATGGGACAGGCCACGAGCAGTACTTC
CDR3 protein: CASRDGTGHEQYF
CDR3 length: 13
V gene: TRBV5-1
D gene: TRBD1
clone size: NA
J gene: TRBJ2-7

CDR3 DNA: TGTGCCAGCAGCTACCGGTGGGGGACAGCGAACACCGGGGAGCTGTTTTTT
CDR3 protein: CASSYRWGTANTGELFF
CDR3 length: 17
V gene: TRBV27
D gene: TRBD1
clone size: NA
J gene: TRBJ2-2

CDR3 DNA: TGCAGTGCTAGTCAGACAGGACTTGAAGCTTTCTTT
CDR3 protein: CSASQTGLEAFF
CDR3 length: 12
V gene: TRBV20-1
D gene: NA
clone size: NA
J gene: TRBJ1-1

CDR3 DNA: TGTGCCAGTAGTCCCAACCCAGGGTGGAGTGAAGCTTTCTTT
CDR3 protein: CASSPNPGWSEAFF
CDR3 length: 14
V gene: TRBV19
D gene: NA
clone size: NA
J gene: TRBJ1-1

CDR3 DNA: TGTGCCAGCAGCTTCTCTAGCGGGGGGAACACCGGGGAGCTGTTTTTT
CDR3 protein: CASSFSSGGNTGELFF
CDR3 length: 16
V gene: TRBV7-9
D gene: TRBD2
clone size: NA
J gene: TRBJ2-2

CDR3 DNA: TGCGCCAGCAGCGGACGCGGGACAGGAGGCGACTATGGCTACACCTTC
CDR3 protein: CASSGRGTGGDYGYTF
CDR3 length: 16
V gene: TRBV5-1
D gene: TRBD1
clone size: NA
J gene: TRBJ1-2

CDR3 DNA: TGTGCCAGCAGCCCCTGGTCAGCTAACTATGGCTACACCTTC
CDR3 protein: CASSPWSANYGYTF
CDR3 length: 14
V gene: TRBV7-2
D gene: NA
clone size: NA
J gene: TRBJ1-2

CDR3 DNA: TGCAGCGGAACAGGAACAGATACGCAGTATTTT
CDR3 protein: CSGTGTDTQYF
CDR3 length: 11
V gene: TRBV29-1
D gene: NA
clone size: NA
J gene: TRBJ2-3

CDR3 DNA: TGTGCCAGCAGCTTAAGGCCTGGGGACAGGGACAGGTACGAGCAGTACTTC
CDR3 protein: CASSLRPGDRDRYEQYF
CDR3 length: 17
V gene: TRBV7-8
D gene: TRBD1
clone size: NA
J gene: TRBJ2-7

CDR3 DNA: TGTGCCACCAGTGATTTGAGGATCGGACAGGGGACCTCTAACTATGGCTACACCTTC
CDR3 protein: CATSDLRIGQGTSNYGYTF
CDR3 length: 19
V gene: TRBV24-1
D gene: TRBD1
clone size: once
J gene: TRBJ1-2

CDR3 DNA: TGTGCCAGCAGCTTTGAACTAGCGGGTAACGGGGAGCTGTTTTTT
CDR3 protein: CASSFELAGNGELFF
CDR3 length: 15
V gene: TRBV5-4
D gene: TRBD2
clone size: NA
J gene: TRBJ2-2

CDR3 DNA: TGTGCCAGCACCCTGACAGGGGGCGGCTACACCTTC
CDR3 protein: CASTLTGGGYTF
CDR3 length: 12
V gene: TRBV2
D gene: TRBD1
clone size: NA
J gene: TRBJ1-2

CDR3 DNA: TGTGCCAGCAGCTCCGGGACAGGGAGGGAGAACACCGGGGAGCTGTTTTTT
CDR3 protein: CASSSGTGRENTGELFF
CDR3 length: 17
V gene: TRBV9
D gene: TRBD1
clone size: NA
J gene: TRBJ2-2